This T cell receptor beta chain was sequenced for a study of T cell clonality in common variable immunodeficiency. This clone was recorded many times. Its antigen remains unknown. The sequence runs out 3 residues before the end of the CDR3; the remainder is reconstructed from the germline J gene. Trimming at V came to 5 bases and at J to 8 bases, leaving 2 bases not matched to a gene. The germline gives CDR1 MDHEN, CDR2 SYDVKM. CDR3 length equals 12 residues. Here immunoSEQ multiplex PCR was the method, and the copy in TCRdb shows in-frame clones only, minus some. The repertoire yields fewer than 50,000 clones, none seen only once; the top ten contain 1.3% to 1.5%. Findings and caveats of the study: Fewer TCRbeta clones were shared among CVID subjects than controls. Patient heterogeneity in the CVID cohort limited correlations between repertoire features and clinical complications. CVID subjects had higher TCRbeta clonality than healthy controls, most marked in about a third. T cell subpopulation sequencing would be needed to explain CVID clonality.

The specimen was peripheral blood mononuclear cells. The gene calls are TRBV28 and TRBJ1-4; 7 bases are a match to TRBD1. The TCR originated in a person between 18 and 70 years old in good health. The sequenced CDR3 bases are TGTGCCAGCAGTCCACAGGGGGAAAAA. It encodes CASSPQGEK. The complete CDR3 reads CASSPQGEKLFF.